Presented here are 16 T cell receptor beta chains from one specimen sequenced in a study of blood T cell repertoires in COVID-19. Measured with immunoSEQ multiplex PCR; TCRdb has only the in-frame clones, and not every one. Among 45,000 to 55,000 clones, 78% were seen once, and the ten largest hold about 15%. Sequenced input: peripheral blood. All receptors come from a human donor with active or convalescent COVID-19. The donor label of this sample is uncertain.

This chain joins TRBV5-1 and TRBJ2-1; D unresolved. Germline CDR1 SGHRS, CDR2 YFSETQ. Trimming shortened V by 0 bases and J by 5 bases, and 12 bases separated the two germline ends. The CDR3 runs 15 residues. The DNA for the CDR3 is TGCGCCAGCAGCTTGGCTACTACACGAGACAATGAGCAGTTCTTC. Protein product: CASSLATTRDNEQFF.

The chain combines TRBV7-6 with TRBJ2-2; 8 nucleotides line up with TRBD2. The CDR3 consists of 19 residues. Germline V CDR1 and CDR2: SGHVS, FNYEAQ. V was pared by 4 bases and J by 4 bases, with 17 bases of the junction left unmatched. For the CDR3, the DNA is TGTGCCAGCAGCTCCGAGTCGGGATTGCTAGCGGGCGCCACCGGGGAGCTGTTTTTT. Translated, it gives CASSSESGLLAGATGELFF.

This chain uses TRBV24-1 with TRBJ2-3; 10 nucleotides align to TRBD1. The CDR3 covers 15 residues. Germline assignment: CDR1 KGHDR and CDR2 SFDVKD. With 3 bases clipped from V and 6 bases from J, the junction kept 5 bases outside the gene matches. CDR3 DNA sequence: TGTGCCACCAGTGATATGGGACAGGGGAAGGATACGCAGTATTTT. This sequence encodes CATSDMGQGKDTQYF.

The rearrangement joins TRBV3-1 (or the pseudogene TRBV3-2) to TRBJ1-4; tentative D call: TRBD1 (6 bases). CDR3 length equals 16 residues. Trimming took off 4 bases at V and 0 bases at J, with 12 bases between the two ends. Germline V gene sequence: CDR1 LGHDT, CDR2 YNNKEL (reference sequence). CDR3 nucleotide sequence: TGTGCCAGCAGCCTTAGGACAGTTTCAACTAATGAAAAACTGTTTTTT. Translating it yields CASSLRTVSTNEKLFF.

This sequence joins TRBV7-3 and TRBJ2-7; the D gene is possibly TRBD2 (5 bases). Per germline, CDR1 SGHTA and CDR2 FQGTGA. Trimming left V 5 bases short and J 6 bases short, with 14 bases between. The CDR3 is 13 amino acids. The CDR3 loop is CASSQQPEGEQYF. In DNA, the CDR3 is TGTGCCAGCAGCCAACAACCCGAGGGCGAGCAGTACTTC.

V usage is TRBV24-1 and J usage is TRBJ2-3; 12 nucleotides match TRBD1. With 7 bases clipped from V and 4 bases from J, the junction kept 2 bases outside the gene matches. The CDR3 loop spans 14 amino acids. Germline CDR1 and CDR2: KGHDR and SFDVKD. The chain's CDR3 is CATRGTGGADTQYF. The CDR3 region has the DNA TGTGCCACCAGGGGGACAGGGGGCGCAGATACGCAGTATTTT.

V and J are TRBV4-1 and TRBJ1-1; 8 nucleotides line up with TRBD1. The germline CDR1 and CDR2 sequences are MGHRA and YSYEKL. With 1 base clipped from V and 4 bases from J, the junction kept 2 bases outside the gene matches. The CDR3 sequence is 14 residues long. The CDR3 DNA sequence: TGCGCCAGCAGCCAAGCCACAGGGGGCACTGAAGCTTTCTTT. It is translated as CASSQATGGTEAFF.

The chain combines TRBV29-1 with TRBJ1-3; D possibly corresponds to TRBD1 (6 bases). The CDR3 spans 14 residues. V was cut by 3 bases and J by 0 bases, with 9 bases left in between. CDR1 is SQVTM and CDR2 is ANQGSEA in the germline V gene. This CDR3 reads CSVDLRGSGNTIYF. As DNA, the CDR3 is TGCAGCGTTGACCTCAGGGGCTCTGGAAACACCATATATTTT.

CDR3 DNA sequence: TGTGCCAGCAGCTCCACCCCAGGGGGGAACACTGAAGCTTTCTTT. Its translation: CASSSTPGGNTEAFF. This chain joins TRBV7-8 and TRBJ1-1, with 7 bases identical to TRBD1. The ends lost 4 bases at V and 1 base at J; junction bases unmatched: 6. Germline CDR1 SGHVS, CDR2 FQNEAQ. This CDR3 region has 15 residues.

J is TRBJ1-2 and V is TRBV5-5, with no clear D. The CDR3 has 13 residues. Trimming cost V 0 bases and J 8 bases, with 11 bases left between them. Germline V gives CDR1 SGHKS, CDR2 YYEKEE (reference sequence). CDR3 DNA: TGTGCCAGCAGCTTGGCCATAGCTGGGGGCTACACCTTC. This codes for CASSLAIAGGYTF.

The J gene is TRBJ2-3, the V gene TRBV6-2 or TRBV6-3, with D possibly being TRBD2 (5 bases). The CDR3 runs to 15 residues. Germline CDR1 is MNHEY and CDR2 is SVGEGT. V lost 4 bases to trimming and J lost 7 bases, with 18 bases between them. CDR3 in amino acids: CASSSPGISFNTQYF. The CDR3 DNA reads as TGTGCCAGCAGTTCACCCGGGATCTCTTTTAATACGCAGTATTTT.

The V call is TRBV6-2 or TRBV6-3, the J call TRBJ2-3, with 7 bases identical to TRBD2. The V and J ends lost 0 bases and 4 bases, in that order; junction bases with no gene match: 13. The CDR3 covers 18 residues. CDR1 is MNHEY, CDR2 SVGEGT, per germline. This CDR3 is CASSYSPNGREIADTQYF. In DNA form, the CDR3 reads TGTGCCAGCAGTTACTCACCGAATGGGCGGGAGATCGCAGATACGCAGTATTTT.

The chain couples TRBV11-2 to TRBJ2-1; D not resolved. The CDR3 has 12 amino acids. V gave up 5 bases and J gave up 7 bases, with 9 bases separating them. Germline V gives CDR1 SGHAT, CDR2 FQNNGV. This CDR3 reads CASSLVSNEQFF. The CDR3 region has the DNA TGTGCCAGCAGCCTCGTATCGAATGAGCAGTTCTTC.

This clone occurred a few times. The genes are TRBV19 and TRBJ1-6, with TRBD1 as a possible D gene (5 bases). Per the germline V gene, CDR1 is LNHDA and CDR2 is SQIVND (reference sequence). This CDR3 comprises 13 residues. V was cut by 5 bases and J by 9 bases, with 11 bases left in between. CDR3 DNA: TGTGCCAGTAGTGCACAGGTAGTTTCACCCCTCCACTTT. Translating gives CASSAQVVSPLHF.

The CDR3, as DNA: TGTGCCAGCAGTTTTTCGCGACGGGGCGGGGAGCTGTTTTTT. Amino acids: CASSFSRRGGELFF. The chain uses TRBV28 and TRBJ2-2; D perhaps matches TRBD2 (5 bases). Trimming removed 3 bases from V and 7 bases from J, with 12 bases in between. The V gene's germline CDR1 is MDHEN and CDR2 SYDVKM. CDR3 length equals 14 residues. Variable domain in full (rest from reference TRBV28 and TRBJ2-2): DVKVTQSSRYLVKRTGEKVFLECVQDMDHENMFWYRQDPGLGLRLIYFSYDVKMKEKGDIPEGYSVSREKKERFSLILESASTNQTSMYLCASSFSRRGGELFFGEGSRLTVL.

This chain links TRBV5-8 with TRBJ1-5; TRBD1 matches at 7 bases. J gave up 2 bases and V 2 bases, and 7 bases lay outside the gene matches. This CDR3 has 16 residues. The germline V gene encodes CDR1 SGHTS and CDR2 YDEGEE. The DNA for the CDR3 is TGTGCCAGCAGCTTCCAAACAGGGGTGGGCAATCAGCCCCAGCATTTT. As protein: CASSFQTGVGNQPQHF.